These 19 T cell receptor beta chains were all obtained from the same sample, sequenced in a study of CD8 T cells in Susac syndrome. The RNA input was about 0.5 to 1 ug, and it was reverse transcribed with random hexamers. TCRdb passed the immunoSEQ multiplex PCR reads through MiXCR, listing each CDR3 protein once. The sample comprises 300,000 or so distinct CDR3 sequences, about 91% of which are singletons, and less than 0.08% rests with the top ten. Sequencing input: CD4+ T cells from PBMCs. These receptors originate from a human donor with multiple sclerosis.

J is TRBJ1-1 and V is TRBV7-9; TRBD1 matches at 7 bases. The V gene end was trimmed by 6 bases and the J gene end by 3 bases; junction bases not matched to a gene: 4. CDR1 SEHNR and CDR2 FQNEAQ come from the germline V gene (reference sequence). There are 13 residues in the CDR3. CDR3 sequence reads: CASSSGGDTEAFF. The CDR3 coding sequence is TGTGCCAGCAGTTCAGGGGGAGACACTGAAGCTTTCTTT.

The chain links TRBV12-3 or TRBV12-4 to TRBJ2-7, with 13 bases that match TRBD2. V lost 7 bases to trimming and J lost 6 bases; unmatched junction nucleotides: 9. CDR3 length: 15 residues. The DNA of the CDR3 is TGTGCCAGCACCGCCGGACTAGCGGGAGTTGGCGAGCAGTACTTC. Protein: CASTAGLAGVGEQYF.

The chain has TRBV6-5 and TRBJ1-3; no definite D call. Germline V gene data show CDR1 as MNHEY and CDR2 as SVGAGI. The CDR3 length is 14 residues. Trimming removed 2 bases at V and 0 bases at J, with 5 bases between. CDR3 residues: CASSYRSSGNTIYF. CDR3 nucleotide sequence: TGTGCCAGCAGTTACCGGTCCTCTGGAAACACCATATATTTT.

The chain joins TRBV12-5 to TRBJ2-5; unclear D gene. Trimming stripped 6 bases from V and 0 bases from J, with 14 bases between. The CDR3 is 15 amino acids. Germline CDR1 LGHNT, CDR2 FRNRAP. CDR3 loop: CASGPGQAYQETQYF. The CDR3 region has the DNA TGTGCTAGTGGGCCCGGGCAGGCTTACCAAGAGACCCAGTACTTC.

This chain links TRBV12-3 or TRBV12-4 with TRBJ2-1; D is perhaps TRBD1 (5 bases). Between the trimmed V and J ends, which lost 7 bases and 5 bases, there was a span of 15 bases. The CDR3 length is 14 residues. The CDR3 DNA reads as TGTGCCAGCACCATAGGTCCAGGGAACAATGAGCAGTTCTTC. Translated, it gives CASTIGPGNNEQFF.

The chain employs TRBV5-1 and TRBJ2-3; 14 nucleotides align to TRBD2. The CDR3 extends over 17 amino acids. Trimming cost V 2 bases and J 5 bases; bases outside gene matches: 7. The V gene's germline CDR1 is SGHRS and CDR2 YFSETQ. CDR3 amino acids: CASSFDGTSGSIDTQYF. The DNA of the CDR3 is TGCGCCAGCAGCTTTGATGGGACTAGCGGGAGTATAGATACGCAGTATTTT.

The chain recombines TRBV19 with TRBJ2-7, with TRBD1 as a possible D gene (6 bases). Trimming cost V 6 bases and J 6 bases, with 18 bases left between them. Germline V lookup: CDR1 LNHDA, CDR2 SQIVND (reference sequence). The CDR3 totals 14 residues. In DNA, the CDR3 is TGTGCCAGTAGATCCTCAGGGGTTAACGTCGAGCAGTACTTC. Translated: CASRSSGVNVEQYF.

The chain uses TRBV30 and TRBJ1-1, with TRBD1 as a possible D gene (5 bases). Germline CDR1 is GTSNPN and CDR2 is SVGIG (reference sequence). V was cut by 5 bases and J by 5 bases, with 15 bases left in between. The CDR3 is 13 residues long. In DNA form, the CDR3 reads TGTGCCTGGGGGCGCGGGACGGCGACTGAAGCTTTCTTT. Translation gives CAWGRGTATEAFF.

The rearrangement links TRBV12-3 or TRBV12-4 to TRBJ2-7; D unclear. Trimming took 3 bases from V and 4 from J, leaving 13 bases between them. The length of the CDR3 is 14 residues. CDR3 amino acids: CASSLYPALYEQYF. DNA for the CDR3: TGTGCCAGCAGTTTGTATCCGGCATTATACGAGCAGTACTTC.

Comment on this clonotype: No DNA is shown, since the ends of the CDR3 on it are uncertain; the CDR3 is the one TCRdb lists. The V gene is TRBV21-1, the J gene TRBJ1-1; TRBD1 is the table's D call and was not checked against the DNA. TRBV21-1 is shown as a pseudogene. Inclusive of both ends, the CDR3 amounts to 16 amino acids. The CDR3: CASSKVGTGTNTEAFF.

This chain joins TRBV29-1 and TRBJ2-7, with 9 bases matching TRBD1. V trimming: 1 base; J trimming: 4 bases; junction bases outside the gene matches: 11. CDR3 size: 16 residues. The germline V gene encodes CDR1 SQVTM and CDR2 ANQGSEA. This CDR3 reads CSVEAFGTGNQYEQYF. CDR3 nucleotide sequence: TGCAGCGTTGAAGCTTTCGGGACAGGGAATCAGTACGAGCAGTACTTC.

This rearrangement joins TRBV20-1 to TRBJ2-7, with 8 nucleotides matching TRBD2. The CDR3 totals 13 residues. Unmatched junction bases numbered 6, after V lost 6 bases and J lost 2 bases. Germline-derived CDR1 and CDR2 are DFQATT and SNEGSKA (reference sequence). The DNA for the CDR3 is TGCAGTGCCCTCTCGGGAGGGACCTACGAGCAGTACTTC. Translation: CSALSGGTYEQYF.

This clonotype occurred once. The V gene is TRBV15, the J gene TRBJ2-5, with 7 positions matching TRBD2. V shed 0 bases, J shed 2 bases, and the junction held 3 bases outside the gene matches. Germline V lookup: CDR1 LNHNV, CDR2 YYDKDF (reference sequence). This CDR3 region has 15 residues. Here the CDR3 DNA reads TGTGCCACCAGCAGAGATGGGGGGGGTCAAGAGACCCAGTACTTC. Translation: CATSRDGGGQETQYF.

The rearrangement uses TRBV9 and TRBJ2-1; 7 positions match TRBD2. CDR3 length equals 13 residues. After removal of 8 bases from V and 7 bases from J, the junction contained 9 bases not matched to a gene. Germline CDR1 is SGDLS and CDR2 is YYNGEE. The CDR3 DNA follows: TGTGCCAGTGGGTGGGGGGGTGTTAATGAGCAGTTCTTC. This gives the protein CASGWGGVNEQFF. The full variable domain, rest sourced from reference TRBV9 and TRBJ2-1, is DSGVTQTPKHLITATGQRVTLRCSPRSGDLSVYWYQQSLDQGLQFLIQYYNGEERAKGNILERFSAQQFPDLHSELNLSSLELGDSALYFCASGWGGVNEQFFGPGTRLTVL.

The V call is TRBV7-3, the J call TRBJ2-1; either TRBD1 or TRBD2 may fit D (5 bases each). This CDR3 has 13 amino acids. The germline V gene encodes CDR1 SGHTA and CDR2 FQGTGA. V lost 6 bases and J lost 5, with 11 bases in between. CDR3 DNA: TGTGCCAGCAGTCCGGGACCAAACAATGAGCAGTTCTTC. This translates into CASSPGPNNEQFF.

The chain carries TRBV30 and TRBJ2-6; the D gene is possibly TRBD1 (5 bases). Trimming pared 1 base from V and 1 base from J, leaving 8 bases between. Germline V gene data show CDR1 as GTSNPN and CDR2 as SVGIG (reference sequence). This CDR3 spans 15 amino acids. The CDR3 nucleotides are TGTGCCTGGAGTGGCAGGGCTTCTGGGGCCAACGTCCTGACTTTC. Residues: CAWSGRASGANVLTF.

This clonotype occurred once. V usage is TRBV6-2 or TRBV6-3 and J usage is TRBJ2-7; D is perhaps TRBD1 (8 bases). V dropped 4 bases and J dropped 3 bases, with 16 bases sitting between them. From germline, CDR1 is MNHEY and CDR2 SVGEGT. This CDR3 is built from 15 residues. CDR3 sequence reads: CASSFGGGQVYEQYF. As DNA, the CDR3 is TGTGCCAGCAGTTTTGGCGGGGGACAGGTCTACGAGCAGTACTTC.

This clonotype appeared once. The rearrangement links TRBV20-1 to TRBJ1-4, with a weak D call TRBD1 (5 bases). Germline assignment: CDR1 DFQATT and CDR2 SNEGSKA (reference sequence). This CDR3 contains 15 residues. With 5 bases removed from V and 2 bases from J, the gap between germline ends came to 15 bases. CDR3 sequence reads: CSASPLGGTNEKLFF. CDR3 bases: TGCAGTGCTTCCCCTTTGGGGGGTACTAATGAAAAACTGTTTTTT.

CDR3: CASSLILAGAETQYF. DNA for the CDR3: TGTGCCAGCAGCTTAATACTAGCGGGGGCAGAGACCCAGTACTTC. The rearrangement uses TRBV7-9 and TRBJ2-5; 11 nucleotides align to TRBD2. The length of the CDR3 is 15 residues. Unmatched junction bases numbered 3, after V lost 2 bases and J lost 4 bases. Germline V gene sequence: CDR1 SEHNR, CDR2 FQNEAQ (reference sequence). Supplemented by reference TRBV7-9 and TRBJ2-5, the full variable domain reads DTGVSQNPRHKITKRGQNVTFRCDPISEHNRLYWYRQTLGQGPEFLTYFQNEAQLEKSRLLSDRFSAERPKGSFSTLEIQRTEQGDSAMYLCASSLILAGAETQYFGPGTRLLVL.